This is a list of T cell receptor beta chains from one sample in a study of blood T cell repertoires in COVID-19. Method: immunoSEQ multiplex PCR; TCRdb's copy keeps in-frame clones and lacks some. There are 100,000 to 150,000 clones in the sample; approximately 86% occur only once, and around 2.3% lies in the top ten. The material sequenced was PBMCs or T cells enriched from blood (not recorded which). All receptors come from a woman in her fifties or sixties who had recovered from COVID-19. Both conserved end residues are part of each CDR3. A D gene is named only where the DNA matches it firmly. Part of the rows lack a size; the others show once, few, many or a class for expanded clones.

cdr3_aa: CASSEPVSYGYTF
cdr3_nt: TGTGCCAGCAGCGAGCCCGTGAGCTATGGCTACACCTTC
d_call: NA
v_call: TRBV7-2
clone_size: NA
j_call: TRBJ1-2

cdr3_aa: CASTYGGYGYTF
cdr3_nt: TGTGCCAGCACCTACGGGGGCTATGGCTACACCTTC
d_call: NA
v_call: TRBV3-1/TRBV3-2
clone_size: NA
j_call: TRBJ1-2

cdr3_aa: CASSPSDRAGQPQHF
cdr3_nt: TGTGCCAGCTCACCATCGGACAGGGCCGGTCAGCCCCAGCATTTT
d_call: TRBD1
v_call: TRBV18
clone_size: NA
j_call: TRBJ1-5

cdr3_aa: CASSPPGGSGANVLTF
cdr3_nt: TGCGCCAGCAGCCCCCCAGGGGGGAGCGGGGCCAACGTCCTGACTTTC
d_call: NA
v_call: TRBV5-1
clone_size: NA
j_call: TRBJ2-6

cdr3_aa: CASRDGQFRTEAFF
cdr3_nt: TGTGCCAGCAGGGACGGACAGTTCCGAACTGAAGCTTTCTTT
d_call: NA
v_call: TRBV2
clone_size: NA
j_call: TRBJ1-1

cdr3_aa: CASSQAAPGTGIFSIQPQHF
cdr3_nt: TGTGCCAGCAGCCAAGCGGCCCCGGGGACAGGGATTTTTTCCATTCAGCCCCAGCATTTT
d_call: TRBD1
v_call: TRBV3-1/TRBV3-2
clone_size: once
j_call: TRBJ1-5

cdr3_aa: CASREDNWNQPQHF
cdr3_nt: TGTGCCAGTAGAGAGGACAACTGGAATCAGCCCCAGCATTTT
d_call: NA
v_call: TRBV19
clone_size: NA
j_call: TRBJ1-5

cdr3_aa: CASAARDRDYGYTF
cdr3_nt: TGTGCCAGCGCAGCAAGAGACAGGGACTATGGCTACACCTTC
d_call: TRBD1
v_call: TRBV6-5
clone_size: NA
j_call: TRBJ1-2

cdr3_aa: CASSMGSRYQPQHF
cdr3_nt: TGTGCCAGTAGTATGGGCAGCCGGTACCAGCCCCAGCATTTT
d_call: NA
v_call: TRBV19
clone_size: NA
j_call: TRBJ1-5

cdr3_aa: CASGETGQGSGYTF
cdr3_nt: TGTGCCAGCGGGGAAACAGGACAGGGCAGCGGCTACACCTTC
d_call: TRBD1
v_call: TRBV2
clone_size: few
j_call: TRBJ1-2

cdr3_aa: CASKGAGASSYEQYF
cdr3_nt: TGTGCCAGCAAAGGGGCAGGGGCCAGCTCCTACGAGCAGTACTTC
d_call: NA
v_call: TRBV11-3
clone_size: few
j_call: TRBJ2-7

cdr3_aa: CASSIKDRAGTEAFF
cdr3_nt: TGTGCCAGTAGTATTAAGGACAGGGCGGGCACTGAAGCTTTCTTT
d_call: TRBD1
v_call: TRBV19
clone_size: NA
j_call: TRBJ1-1

cdr3_aa: CASRRTGFSYEQYF
cdr3_nt: TGTGCCAGCAGGCGGACAGGGTTCTCCTACGAGCAGTACTTC
d_call: TRBD1
v_call: TRBV13
clone_size: NA
j_call: TRBJ2-7

cdr3_aa: CASSLAEANEQFF
cdr3_nt: TGTGCCAGCAGCTTAGCGGAGGCAAATGAGCAGTTCTTC
d_call: NA
v_call: TRBV7-9
clone_size: NA
j_call: TRBJ2-1

cdr3_aa: CATAGGTDTQYF
cdr3_nt: TGTGCCACCGCCGGGGGCACAGATACGCAGTATTTT
d_call: NA
v_call: TRBV24-1
clone_size: NA
j_call: TRBJ2-3

cdr3_aa: CASSQFPGGEQYF
cdr3_nt: TGTGCCAGCAGCCAGTTCCCGGGGGGAGAGCAGTACTTC
d_call: TRBD2
v_call: TRBV3-1/TRBV3-2
clone_size: few
j_call: TRBJ2-7

cdr3_aa: CASSVAPGPHYEQYF
cdr3_nt: TGTGCCAGCAGCGTAGCCCCCGGTCCTCACTACGAGCAGTACTTC
d_call: NA
v_call: TRBV9
clone_size: NA
j_call: TRBJ2-7

cdr3_aa: CASSTQGARYGYTF
cdr3_nt: TGTGCCAGTAGTACCCAGGGGGCTCGGTATGGCTACACCTTC
d_call: TRBD1
v_call: TRBV19
clone_size: NA
j_call: TRBJ1-2

cdr3_aa: CASSPIRGQSFSYEQYF
cdr3_nt: TGTGCCAGCAGCCCGATCCGGGGACAGTCCTTCTCCTACGAGCAGTACTTC
d_call: TRBD1
v_call: TRBV7-2
clone_size: NA
j_call: TRBJ2-7

cdr3_aa: CASSLYTTQTGTGELFF
cdr3_nt: TGCGCCAGCAGCCTGTACACAACCCAGACAGGCACCGGGGAGCTGTTTTTT
d_call: NA
v_call: TRBV5-1
clone_size: NA
j_call: TRBJ2-2

cdr3_aa: CAWSVGWRGASTDTQYF
cdr3_nt: TGTGCCTGGAGTGTAGGGTGGCGGGGGGCAAGCACAGATACGCAGTATTTT
d_call: TRBD2
v_call: TRBV30
clone_size: NA
j_call: TRBJ2-3

cdr3_aa: CASSPPRDYTGELFF
cdr3_nt: TGTGCCAGCTCACCACCGCGGGATTACACCGGGGAGCTGTTTTTT
d_call: NA
v_call: TRBV18
clone_size: NA
j_call: TRBJ2-2

cdr3_aa: CASLAGGGRETQYF
cdr3_nt: TGCGCCAGCCTGGCGGGGGGCGGACGAGAGACCCAGTACTTC
d_call: TRBD2
v_call: TRBV5-1
clone_size: NA
j_call: TRBJ2-5

cdr3_aa: CASSTLSQPQHF
cdr3_nt: TGTGCCAGTAGCACCCTTAGCCAGCCCCAGCATTTT
d_call: NA
v_call: TRBV19
clone_size: NA
j_call: TRBJ1-5

cdr3_aa: CASRYSQGVDTQYF
cdr3_nt: TGTGCCAGCAGGTACTCACAGGGAGTAGATACGCAGTATTTT
d_call: NA
v_call: TRBV7-2
clone_size: few
j_call: TRBJ2-3

cdr3_aa: CASSAGGEASPLHF
cdr3_nt: TGTGCCAGCAGCGCCGGTGGGGAGGCTTCACCCCTCCACTTT
d_call: NA
v_call: TRBV11-2
clone_size: NA
j_call: TRBJ1-6

cdr3_aa: CASSQDRRTEAFF
cdr3_nt: TGTGCCAGCAGCCAGGACAGGAGGACTGAAGCTTTCTTT
d_call: TRBD1
v_call: TRBV2
clone_size: NA
j_call: TRBJ1-1

cdr3_aa: CASSNSYQETQYF
cdr3_nt: TGTGCCAGCAGTAATTCATACCAAGAGACCCAGTACTTC
d_call: NA
v_call: TRBV6-2/TRBV6-3
clone_size: NA
j_call: TRBJ2-5

cdr3_aa: CASSGEGTADTQYF
cdr3_nt: TGTGCCAGCAGCGGGGAGGGCACGGCAGATACGCAGTATTTT
d_call: TRBD2
v_call: TRBV2
clone_size: NA
j_call: TRBJ2-3

cdr3_aa: CASSQTSVWRGEQYF
cdr3_nt: TGTGCCAGCAGCCAAACTAGCGTTTGGAGAGGGGAGCAGTACTTC
d_call: TRBD2
v_call: TRBV11-2
clone_size: NA
j_call: TRBJ2-7

cdr3_aa: CASSLAFVGDMSYEQYF
cdr3_nt: TGCGCCAGCAGCTTGGCTTTCGTAGGGGACATGTCCTACGAGCAGTACTTC
d_call: NA
v_call: TRBV5-1
clone_size: NA
j_call: TRBJ2-7

cdr3_aa: CASSLGQGYGYTF
cdr3_nt: TGTGCCAGCTCACTGGGACAGGGTTATGGCTACACCTTC
d_call: TRBD1
v_call: TRBV18
clone_size: NA
j_call: TRBJ1-2

cdr3_aa: CASSFSGGYQETQYF
cdr3_nt: TGTGCCAGCAGCTTTAGCGGGGGGTACCAAGAGACCCAGTACTTC
d_call: TRBD2
v_call: TRBV11-2
clone_size: NA
j_call: TRBJ2-5

cdr3_aa: CASSAGSQETQYF
cdr3_nt: TGCGCCAGCAGTGCCGGGAGCCAAGAGACCCAGTACTTC
d_call: NA
v_call: TRBV10-1
clone_size: NA
j_call: TRBJ2-5

cdr3_aa: CASSDPGQAQYF
cdr3_nt: TGTGCCAGCAGCGACCCGGGACAGGCCCAGTATTTT
d_call: TRBD1
v_call: TRBV3-1/TRBV3-2
clone_size: NA
j_call: TRBJ2-3

cdr3_aa: CASSVGGGPTYQETQYF
cdr3_nt: TGTGCCAGCAGCGTAGGCGGGGGGCCAACATACCAAGAGACCCAGTACTTC
d_call: TRBD2
v_call: TRBV9
clone_size: NA
j_call: TRBJ2-5

cdr3_aa: CASSDGGYEQYF
cdr3_nt: TGTGCCAGCAGCGACGGGGGCTACGAGCAGTACTTC
d_call: NA
v_call: TRBV21-1
clone_size: few
j_call: TRBJ2-7

cdr3_aa: CASRGSGSETQYF
cdr3_nt: TGTGCCAGCAGGGGATCGGGGTCTGAGACCCAGTACTTC
d_call: NA
v_call: TRBV7-3
clone_size: NA
j_call: TRBJ2-5

cdr3_aa: CASSLVGTYEQYF
cdr3_nt: TGTGCCAGCAGCTTGGTGGGCACATACGAGCAGTACTTC
d_call: NA
v_call: TRBV5-5
clone_size: NA
j_call: TRBJ2-7

cdr3_aa: CASSLGAGNNEQFF
cdr3_nt: TGTGCCAGCAGCTTAGGGGCAGGGAACAATGAGCAGTTCTTC
d_call: NA
v_call: TRBV7-8
clone_size: NA
j_call: TRBJ2-1

cdr3_aa: CASSLEVGTGGTDTQYF
cdr3_nt: TGTGCCAGCAGCTTAGAAGTGGGGACAGGGGGCACAGATACGCAGTATTTT
d_call: TRBD1
v_call: TRBV7-6
clone_size: NA
j_call: TRBJ2-3

cdr3_aa: CASSVTAANTEAFF
cdr3_nt: TGTGCCAGCAGCGTAACCGCGGCGAACACTGAAGCTTTCTTT
d_call: NA
v_call: TRBV9
clone_size: NA
j_call: TRBJ1-1

cdr3_aa: CASSSPARGFSGYTF
cdr3_nt: TGCGCCAGCAGCTCCCCGGCCAGGGGGTTTTCTGGCTACACCTTC
d_call: TRBD1
v_call: TRBV5-1
clone_size: NA
j_call: TRBJ1-2

cdr3_aa: CASSLIGQGRNTIYF
cdr3_nt: TGTGCCAGCAGCTTAATAGGACAGGGTCGAAACACCATATATTTT
d_call: TRBD1
v_call: TRBV7-2
clone_size: NA
j_call: TRBJ1-3